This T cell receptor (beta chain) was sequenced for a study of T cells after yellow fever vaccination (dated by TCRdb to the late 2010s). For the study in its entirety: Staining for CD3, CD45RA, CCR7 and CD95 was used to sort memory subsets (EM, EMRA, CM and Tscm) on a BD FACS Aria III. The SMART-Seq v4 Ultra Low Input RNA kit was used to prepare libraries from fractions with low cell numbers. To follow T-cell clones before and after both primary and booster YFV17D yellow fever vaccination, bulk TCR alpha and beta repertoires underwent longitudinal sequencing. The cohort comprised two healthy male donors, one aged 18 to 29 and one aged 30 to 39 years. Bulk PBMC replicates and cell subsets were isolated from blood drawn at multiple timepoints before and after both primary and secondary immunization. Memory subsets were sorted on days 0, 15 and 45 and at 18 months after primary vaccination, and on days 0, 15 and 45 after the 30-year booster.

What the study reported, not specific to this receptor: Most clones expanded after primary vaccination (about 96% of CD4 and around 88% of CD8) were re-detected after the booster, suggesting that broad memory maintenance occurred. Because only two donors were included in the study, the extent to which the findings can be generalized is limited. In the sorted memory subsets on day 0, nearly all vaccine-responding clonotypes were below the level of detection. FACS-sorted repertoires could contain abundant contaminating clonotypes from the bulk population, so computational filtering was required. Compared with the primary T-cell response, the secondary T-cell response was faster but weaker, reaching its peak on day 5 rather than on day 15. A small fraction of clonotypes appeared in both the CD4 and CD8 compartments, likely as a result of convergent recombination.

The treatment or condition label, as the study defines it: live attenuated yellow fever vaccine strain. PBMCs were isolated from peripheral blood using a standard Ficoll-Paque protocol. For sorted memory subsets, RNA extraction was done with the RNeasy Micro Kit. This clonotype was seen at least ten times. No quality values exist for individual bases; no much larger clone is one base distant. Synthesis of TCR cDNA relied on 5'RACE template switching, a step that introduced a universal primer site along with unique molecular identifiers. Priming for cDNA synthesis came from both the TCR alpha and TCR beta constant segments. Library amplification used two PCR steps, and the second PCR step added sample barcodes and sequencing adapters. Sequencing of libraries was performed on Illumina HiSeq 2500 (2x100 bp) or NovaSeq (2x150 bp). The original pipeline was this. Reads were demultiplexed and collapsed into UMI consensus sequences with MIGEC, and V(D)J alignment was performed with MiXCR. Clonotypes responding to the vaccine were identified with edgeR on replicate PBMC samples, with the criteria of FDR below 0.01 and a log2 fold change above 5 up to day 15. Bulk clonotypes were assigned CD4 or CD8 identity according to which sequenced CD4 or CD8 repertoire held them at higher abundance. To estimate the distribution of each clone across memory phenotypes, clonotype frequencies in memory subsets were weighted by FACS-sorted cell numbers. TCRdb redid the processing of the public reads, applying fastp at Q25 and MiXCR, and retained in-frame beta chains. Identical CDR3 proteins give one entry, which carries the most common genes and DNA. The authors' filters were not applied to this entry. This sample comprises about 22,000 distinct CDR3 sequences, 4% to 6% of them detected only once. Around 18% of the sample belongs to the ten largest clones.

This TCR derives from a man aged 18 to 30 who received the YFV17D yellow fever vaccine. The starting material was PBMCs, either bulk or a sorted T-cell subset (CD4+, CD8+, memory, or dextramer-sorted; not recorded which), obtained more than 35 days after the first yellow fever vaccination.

The bases are TGTGCCAGCACTACCCCCGGACAGTCCTACAATGAGCAGTTCTTC. Its translation is CASTTPGQSYNEQFF. The chain joins TRBV12-3 or TRBV12-4 to TRBJ2-1, and TRBD1 may be the D gene, going by 6 matching bases. The CDR3 holds 15 amino acids from the cysteine to the phenylalanine. Only the CDR3 DNA stays, 45 bases, in frame from base 1. Trimming at the junction amounts to 7 bases on V and 1 base on J, and the germline ends lie 14 bases apart.